These 9 T cell receptor beta chains were all obtained from the same sample, sequenced in a study of shared clonotypes between healthy human individuals. Cells designated naive CD8 were CD45RO-negative and were positively selected for CCR7, with terminally differentiated effector memory CD45RA+ cells excluded. Assay used: immunoSEQ multiplex PCR; TCRdb lists only in-frame clones, some missing. This sample has approximately 1.9 million clones, with 80% to 95% found just once. The sample was naive CD8+ T cells from PBMCs. The receptor source for this set is a man aged 18 to 30 in good health. Some clones in this sample may be carry-over from other donors' samples.

The chain joins TRBV5-1 to TRBJ2-5; maybe TRBD1 (5 bases). The CDR3 has 15 residues. The V gene lost 4 bases and the J gene lost 4 bases, with 17 bases spanning the gap. Germline CDR1 and CDR2: SGHRS and YFSETQ. The DNA of the CDR3 is TGCGCCAGCAGCCCGGACGGCCCCAGGGCAGAGACCCAGTACTTC. Translating it yields CASSPDGPRAETQYF.

The chain couples TRBV5-1 to TRBJ2-7; no reliable D call. The length of the CDR3 is 16 residues. Germline V gene sequence: CDR1 SGHRS, CDR2 YFSETQ. Trimming cost V 1 base and J 1 base, with 15 bases left between them. The DNA of the CDR3 is TGCGCCAGCAGCTTGTCCCGGGTGGTCGGGTCCTACGAGCAGTACTTC. It codes for CASSLSRVVGSYEQYF.

The rearrangement links TRBV5-6 to TRBJ1-3; the D gene is possibly TRBD1 (5 bases). The CDR3 contains 14 residues. V was cut by 5 bases and J by 0 bases, with 9 bases left in between. Germline assignment: CDR1 SGHDT and CDR2 YYEEEE. CDR3: CASSWGTSGNTIYF. The CDR3 nucleotides read TGTGCCAGCAGTTGGGGGACCTCTGGAAACACCATATATTTT.

The rearrangement links TRBV15 to TRBJ1-1; D is ambiguous. Looked up from germline, CDR1 is LNHNV and CDR2 is YYDKDF (reference sequence). The germline V and J ends were trimmed by 0 bases and 1 base, with 15 bases remaining between them. The CDR3 is 17 residues long. CDR3 coding DNA: TGTGCCACCAGCAGAGAGAGGGAGCTAGTCCAGAACACTGAAGCTTTCTTT. Translating it yields CATSRERELVQNTEAFF.

This rearrangement joins TRBV27 to TRBJ2-7, with TRBD1 as a possible D gene (6 bases). CDR3 length: 13 residues. Deletions cut 4 bases from V and 6 bases from J, with 13 bases between. Germline V gives CDR1 MNHEY, CDR2 SMNVEV (reference sequence). In DNA, the CDR3 is TGTGCCAGCAGTTCTACGTGGGGGCCCGAGCAGTACTTC. Translated: CASSSTWGPEQYF.

The rearrangement links TRBV11-2 to TRBJ1-3; possible D gene TRBD1, 5 bases. The germline V and J ends were trimmed by 1 base and 4 bases, with 11 bases remaining between them. CDR3 length: 15 residues. Germline V gene data show CDR1 as SGHAT and CDR2 as FQNNGV. Written as DNA, the CDR3 is TGTGCCAGCAGCTTAGTCAGGGCTTTCGGAAACACCATATATTTT. Translated, it gives CASSLVRAFGNTIYF.

The chain employs TRBV30 and TRBJ2-1, with D hard to call. The CDR3 runs to 17 residues. V was cut by 0 bases and J by 4 bases, with 19 bases left in between. In germline, CDR1 is GTSNPN, CDR2 SVGIG (reference sequence). The CDR3 sequence: CAWSVKAGPNPYNEQFF. In DNA form, the CDR3 reads TGTGCCTGGAGTGTAAAGGCAGGACCAAATCCTTACAATGAGCAGTTCTTC. Full variable domain (outside the CDR3, taken from reference TRBV30 and TRBJ2-1): SQTIHQWPATLVQPVGSPLSLECTVEGTSNPNLYWYRQAAGRGLQLLFYSVGIGQISSEVPQNLSASRPQDRQFILSSKKLLLSDSGFYLCAWSVKAGPNPYNEQFFGPGTRLTVL.

A word on this clone: The same CDR3 also results from other DNA sequences found in this sample. The V gene is TRBV28, the J gene TRBJ2-7; the D gene is possibly TRBD1 (5 bases). Germline V gene sequence: CDR1 MDHEN, CDR2 SYDVKM. This CDR3 has 14 residues. Trimming removed 3 bases at V and 0 bases at J, with 9 bases between. The CDR3 nucleotides are TGTGCCAGCAGTTTTACAGGAGCCTCCTACGAGCAGTACTTC. Protein sequence: CASSFTGASYEQYF.

The rearrangement uses TRBV9 and TRBJ2-7, with D possibly matching TRBD2 (5 bases). Germline V gives CDR1 SGDLS, CDR2 YYNGEE. The CDR3 has 15 amino acids. With 5 bases removed from V and 5 bases from J, the gap between germline ends came to 20 bases. The CDR3 nucleotides read TGTGCCAGCAGTCCCGCTATGGCCCCGCGGGACGAGCAGTACTTC. This translates into CASSPAMAPRDEQYF.